Included here is one T cell receptor beta chain sequence, with context. TCRdb re-called clones from the PCR reads using MiXCR. The repertoire holds approximately 15,000 clones, about 24% seen once, with approximately 7.6% in the top ten. This sample was included in a study of metastatic and nonmetastatic thyroid tumors. There were no patients who had received any treatment before thyroid surgery. The CDR3 is made up of 17 amino acids. The V gene end was trimmed by 6 bases and the J gene end by 2 bases; junction bases not matched to a gene: 9. Material: adjacent normal tissue. This chain uses TRBV12-3 or TRBV12-4 with TRBJ2-2, with 10 bases that match TRBD2. The source is a female donor with papillary thyroid cancer or a benign thyroid nodule (not recorded which). Some clones in this sample may be carry-over from other donors' samples. This chain's CDR3 is CASSLGTSADNTGELFF. CDR3 nucleotides: TGTGCCAGCAGCCTTGGGACTAGCGCGGATAACACCGGGGAGCTGTTTTTT.